Listed below are T cell receptor beta chains from one sample, sequenced in a study of blood T cell repertoires in COVID-19. TCRdb's table, derived via immunoSEQ multiplex PCR, lists solely in-frame clones and lacks some. The sample has fewer than 500,000 clones; approximately 89% are singletons. Sequenced input: PBMCs or T cells enriched from blood (not recorded which). These receptors were obtained from a man between 25 and 39 years old who had recovered from COVID-19. Each CDR3 is given without its conserved first and last residue. Fields, in order: clone size, V gene, J gene, CDR3 protein. Clone sizes are given selectively: once, few, many, or a class where the clone is expanded.

abundance: .
v_gene: TRBV10-3
j_gene: TRBJ2-2
CDR3aa: AIMAAANTGELF

abundance: .
v_gene: TRBV9
j_gene: TRBJ1-2
CDR3aa: ASSGDRGRTNYGYT

abundance: .
v_gene: TRBV18
j_gene: TRBJ1-6
CDR3aa: ASSPFTENSPLH

abundance: .
v_gene: TRBV7-2
j_gene: TRBJ1-1
CDR3aa: ASSLDPGMNTEAF

abundance: .
v_gene: TRBV4-2
j_gene: TRBJ2-1
CDR3aa: ASSQEARGAQF

abundance: .
v_gene: TRBV27
j_gene: TRBJ1-6
CDR3aa: ASSLGPGPNSPLH

abundance: .
v_gene: TRBV5-1
j_gene: TRBJ1-1
CDR3aa: ASSLAWPQGVGTEAF

abundance: .
v_gene: TRBV19
j_gene: TRBJ2-7
CDR3aa: ASRVSDRAFYEQY

abundance: once
v_gene: TRBV6-6
j_gene: TRBJ1-1
CDR3aa: ASSSSTGGNTEAF

abundance: .
v_gene: TRBV5-1
j_gene: TRBJ2-3
CDR3aa: ASSESLTGEGTQY

abundance: .
v_gene: TRBV29-1
j_gene: TRBJ1-5
CDR3aa: SVGYSGNQPQH

abundance: .
v_gene: TRBV7-6
j_gene: TRBJ2-1
CDR3aa: ASSFQGGEQF

abundance: .
v_gene: TRBV18
j_gene: TRBJ1-2
CDR3aa: ASSPQGANYGYT

abundance: few
v_gene: TRBV12-5
j_gene: TRBJ1-2
CDR3aa: ASGLGQNYGYT

abundance: once
v_gene: TRBV2
j_gene: TRBJ2-1
CDR3aa: ASSLAGGGLKEQF

abundance: .
v_gene: TRBV14
j_gene: TRBJ1-1
CDR3aa: ASSLQGLGEAF

abundance: .
v_gene: TRBV6-5
j_gene: TRBJ1-2
CDR3aa: ASNGGANYGYT

abundance: .
v_gene: TRBV27
j_gene: TRBJ1-2
CDR3aa: ASSLTGGLQIYGYT

abundance: .
v_gene: TRBV12-5
j_gene: TRBJ1-2
CDR3aa: ASGDVTGFPYYGYT

abundance: .
v_gene: TRBV9
j_gene: TRBJ2-2
CDR3aa: ASSVAGRGGTGELF

abundance: .
v_gene: TRBV19
j_gene: TRBJ2-5
CDR3aa: ASSFNGGAGETQY

abundance: .
v_gene: TRBV5-4
j_gene: TRBJ1-3
CDR3aa: ASSLAPGQGSGNTIY

abundance: .
v_gene: TRBV7-3
j_gene: TRBJ1-5
CDR3aa: ASSLTVNQPQH

abundance: .
v_gene: TRBV30
j_gene: TRBJ2-1
CDR3aa: AWTLGTGNNEQF

abundance: .
v_gene: TRBV4-1
j_gene: TRBJ1-3
CDR3aa: ASSSQGRRSSGNTIY

abundance: .
v_gene: TRBV10-3
j_gene: TRBJ2-7
CDR3aa: AISLRQGLTNEQY

abundance: .
v_gene: TRBV27
j_gene: TRBJ1-1
CDR3aa: ASSRRQGPTQGGAF

abundance: .
v_gene: TRBV7-9
j_gene: TRBJ1-2
CDR3aa: ASSPAGTPWGYT

abundance: .
v_gene: TRBV11-3
j_gene: TRBJ2-5
CDR3aa: ASSLNAGGRETQY

abundance: .
v_gene: TRBV7-2
j_gene: TRBJ1-2
CDR3aa: ASSLSEVKGIYGYT

abundance: .
v_gene: TRBV5-1
j_gene: TRBJ1-2
CDR3aa: ASSATAADGYGYT

abundance: .
v_gene: TRBV3-1/TRBV3-2
j_gene: TRBJ1-1
CDR3aa: ASSQRDINTEAF

abundance: .
v_gene: TRBV4-1
j_gene: TRBJ1-1
CDR3aa: ASSHPPGTGGTEAF

abundance: once
v_gene: TRBV7-8
j_gene: TRBJ2-7
CDR3aa: ASSPTLGRFSSYEQY

abundance: once
v_gene: TRBV7-6
j_gene: TRBJ2-7
CDR3aa: ASSPQGVGEQY

abundance: .
v_gene: TRBV7-9
j_gene: TRBJ1-1
CDR3aa: ASSLYTGNTEAF

abundance: .
v_gene: TRBV5-1
j_gene: TRBJ1-2
CDR3aa: ASSTPGDGYT

abundance: .
v_gene: TRBV12-5
j_gene: TRBJ1-1
CDR3aa: ASGLGENTEAF

abundance: .
v_gene: TRBV4-3
j_gene: TRBJ1-1
CDR3aa: ASSRGQGAEAF

abundance: .
v_gene: TRBV5-4
j_gene: TRBJ2-1
CDR3aa: ASSPTSSYNEQF

abundance: .
v_gene: TRBV6-5
j_gene: TRBJ1-5
CDR3aa: ASSPGLGNNQPQH

abundance: .
v_gene: TRBV27
j_gene: TRBJ1-6
CDR3aa: ASSRGDSRNSPLH

abundance: .
v_gene: TRBV14
j_gene: TRBJ1-2
CDR3aa: ASSYTGGNYGYT

abundance: few
v_gene: TRBV6-5
j_gene: TRBJ1-2
CDR3aa: ASTVQGGYGYT

abundance: once
v_gene: TRBV5-6
j_gene: TRBJ2-3
CDR3aa: ASSLREVTQY

abundance: .
v_gene: TRBV7-9
j_gene: TRBJ1-2
CDR3aa: ASSFPGHGGYT

abundance: .
v_gene: TRBV6-4
j_gene: TRBJ1-1
CDR3aa: ASSAQTGADTEAF

abundance: few
v_gene: TRBV5-1
j_gene: TRBJ1-1
CDR3aa: ASSLAGDGAEAF

abundance: .
v_gene: TRBV30
j_gene: TRBJ2-6
CDR3aa: AWSTQAGANVLT

abundance: .
v_gene: TRBV30
j_gene: TRBJ1-2
CDR3aa: AWSGGGYGYT

abundance: .
v_gene: TRBV6-5
j_gene: TRBJ2-6
CDR3aa: ASNPRTGQANVLT

abundance: .
v_gene: TRBV7-2
j_gene: TRBJ1-5
CDR3aa: ASSLEGGTPTQH